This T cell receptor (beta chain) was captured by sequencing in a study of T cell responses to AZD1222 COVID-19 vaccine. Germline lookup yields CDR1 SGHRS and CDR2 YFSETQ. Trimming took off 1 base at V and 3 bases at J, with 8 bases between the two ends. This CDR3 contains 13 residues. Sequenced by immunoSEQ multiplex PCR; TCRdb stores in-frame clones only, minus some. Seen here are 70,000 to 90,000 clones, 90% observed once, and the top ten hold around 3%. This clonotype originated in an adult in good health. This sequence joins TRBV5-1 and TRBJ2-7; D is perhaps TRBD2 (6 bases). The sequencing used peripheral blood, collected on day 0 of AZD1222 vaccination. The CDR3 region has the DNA TGCGCCAGCAGCTTGACTAGCAACTACGAGCAGTACTTC. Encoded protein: CASSLTSNYEQYF.